These 3 T cell receptor beta chains originate from one sample sequenced in a study of blood T cells in healthy people across ages. PCR was performed a second time for about 6 to 11 cycles using a sample-barcoded 5' primer and a J-beta primer mix. TCRdb re-called the 5' RACE reads with MiXCR, one entry per CDR3 protein. This table holds about 1,600,000 distinct CDR3 sequences, about 40% found once. Specimen: blood. These receptors came from a woman younger than 30 in good health.

The chain has TRBV7-2 and TRBJ1-5; a weak D match, TRBD1 (5 bases). CDR3 length: 13 residues. Between the trimmed V and J ends, which lost 5 bases and 6 bases, there was a span of 11 bases. Germline CDR1 reads SGHTA; CDR2 reads FQGNSA. CDR3 DNA sequence: TGTGCCAGCAGCCGTAGGGGCCGTCAGCCCCAGCATTTT. This codes for CASSRRGRQPQHF. Full variable domain (outside the CDR3, taken from reference TRBV7-2 and TRBJ1-5): GAGVSQSPSNKVTEKGKDVELRCDPISGHTALYWYRQSLGQGLEFLIYFQGNSAPDKSGLPSDRFSAERTGGSVSTLTIQRTQQEDSAVYLCASSRRGRQPQHFGDGTRLSIL.

Only a few counts were recorded for this clonotype. The V and J genes are TRBV7-2 and TRBJ2-4; D is ambiguous. The DNA end is a closer match to TRBJ2-7, so the J assignment may be wrong. The germline V gene has CDR1 SGHTA and CDR2 FQGNSA. This CDR3 contains 13 residues. The CDR3 spells CASSSPLLGEQYF. The DNA for the CDR3 is TGTGCCAGCAGCAGCCCTCTTCTCGGCGAGCAGTACTTC.

This clonotype was detected a few times. The rearrangement joins TRBV12-3 or TRBV12-4 to TRBJ2-6; no clear D. The CDR3 loop spans 19 amino acids. The ends were cut back, 8 bases at V and 0 bases at J, with 23 bases in the middle. The CDR3, as DNA: TGTGCCAGCGGTCCCCAGCCTTCTCTTCTAGGCTCTGGGGCCAACGTCCTGACTTTC. Encoded protein: CASGPQPSLLGSGANVLTF.